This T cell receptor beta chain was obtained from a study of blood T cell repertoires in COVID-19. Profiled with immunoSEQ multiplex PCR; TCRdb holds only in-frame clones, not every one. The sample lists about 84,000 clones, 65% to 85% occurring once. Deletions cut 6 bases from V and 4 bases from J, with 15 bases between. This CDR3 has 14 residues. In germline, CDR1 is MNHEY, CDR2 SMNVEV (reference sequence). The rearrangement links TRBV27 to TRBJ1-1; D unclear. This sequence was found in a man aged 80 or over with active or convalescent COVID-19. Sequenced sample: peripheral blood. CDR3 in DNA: TGTGCCAGCAGCCAGGCGAGCCTCGGCACTGAAGCTTTCTTT. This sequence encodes CASSQASLGTEAFF.